The present TCR beta chain was sequenced within a study of monozygotic twins with cystic fibrosis. Concerning this clone itself: Its antigen remains unidentified.

The protocol was immunoSEQ multiplex PCR, while the TCRdb copy is restricted to in-frame clones and leaves out a portion. Of roughly 30,000 clones in the sample, roughly nine tenths were seen once. Whole-study findings and limits: Median Simpson clonality of approximately 0.0091 suggested naive T cells predominated. J usage was most co-twin-similar in 8 of 16 pairs, V in 13. Unrelated CF individuals shared fewer identical clonotypes than monozygotic CF twins.

From germline, CDR1 is SGHAT and CDR2 FQNNGV. Trimming took off 0 bases at V and 3 bases at J, with 1 base between the two ends. The CDR3 contains 12 residues. This receptor was obtained from a girl aged 2-10 years with cystic fibrosis. The chain carries TRBV11-2 and TRBJ2-3; D uncertain. Sequencing was done on a sample of blood. CDR3 residues: CASSLETDTQYF. The CDR3 region has the DNA TGTGCCAGCAGCTTAGAAACAGATACGCAGTATTTT.